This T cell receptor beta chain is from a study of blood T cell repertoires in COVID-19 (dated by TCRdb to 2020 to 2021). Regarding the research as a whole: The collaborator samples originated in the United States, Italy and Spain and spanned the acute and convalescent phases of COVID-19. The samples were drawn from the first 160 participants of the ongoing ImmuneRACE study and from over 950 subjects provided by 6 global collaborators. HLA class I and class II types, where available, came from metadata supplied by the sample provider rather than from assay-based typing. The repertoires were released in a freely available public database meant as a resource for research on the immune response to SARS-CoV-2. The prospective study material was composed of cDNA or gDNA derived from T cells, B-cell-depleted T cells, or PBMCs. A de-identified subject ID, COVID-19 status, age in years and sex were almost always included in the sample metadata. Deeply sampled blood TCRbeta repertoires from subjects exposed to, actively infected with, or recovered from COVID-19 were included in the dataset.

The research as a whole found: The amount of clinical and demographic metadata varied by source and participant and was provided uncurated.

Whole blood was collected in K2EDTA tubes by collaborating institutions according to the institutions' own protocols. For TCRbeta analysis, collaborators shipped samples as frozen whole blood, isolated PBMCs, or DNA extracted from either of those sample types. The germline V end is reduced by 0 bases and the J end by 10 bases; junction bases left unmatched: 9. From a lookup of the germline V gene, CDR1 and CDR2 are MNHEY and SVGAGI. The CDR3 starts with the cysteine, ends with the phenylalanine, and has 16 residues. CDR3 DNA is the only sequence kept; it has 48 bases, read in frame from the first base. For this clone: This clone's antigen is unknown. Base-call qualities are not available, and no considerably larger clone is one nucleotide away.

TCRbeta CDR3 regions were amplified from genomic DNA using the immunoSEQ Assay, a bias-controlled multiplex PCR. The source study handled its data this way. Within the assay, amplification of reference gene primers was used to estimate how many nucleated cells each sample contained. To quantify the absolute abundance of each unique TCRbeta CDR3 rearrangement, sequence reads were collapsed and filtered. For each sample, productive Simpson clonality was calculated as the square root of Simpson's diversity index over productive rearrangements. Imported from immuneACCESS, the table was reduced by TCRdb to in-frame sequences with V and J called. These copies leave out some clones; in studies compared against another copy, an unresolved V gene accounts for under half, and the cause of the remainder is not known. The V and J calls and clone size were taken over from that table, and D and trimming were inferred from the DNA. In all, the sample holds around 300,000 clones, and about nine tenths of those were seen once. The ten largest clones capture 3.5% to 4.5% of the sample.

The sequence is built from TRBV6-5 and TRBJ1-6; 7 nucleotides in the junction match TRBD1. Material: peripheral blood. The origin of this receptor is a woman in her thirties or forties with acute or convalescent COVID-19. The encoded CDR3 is CASSYSVHRGLSPLHF. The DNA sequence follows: TGTGCCAGCAGTTACTCGGTCCACAGGGGTTTGTCACCCCTCCACTTT.